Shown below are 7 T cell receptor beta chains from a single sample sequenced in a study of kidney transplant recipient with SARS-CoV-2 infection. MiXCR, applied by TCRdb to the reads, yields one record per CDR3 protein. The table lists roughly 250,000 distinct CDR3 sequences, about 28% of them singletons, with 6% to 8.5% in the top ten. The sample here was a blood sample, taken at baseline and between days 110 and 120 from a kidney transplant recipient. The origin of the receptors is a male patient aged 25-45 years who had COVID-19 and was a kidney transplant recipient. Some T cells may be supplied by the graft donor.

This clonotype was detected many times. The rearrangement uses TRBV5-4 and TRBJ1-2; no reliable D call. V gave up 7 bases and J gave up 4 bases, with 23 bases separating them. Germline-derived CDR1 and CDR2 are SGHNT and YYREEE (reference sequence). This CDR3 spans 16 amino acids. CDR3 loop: CASSKFVPGKTYGYTF. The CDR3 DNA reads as TGTGCCAGCTCCAAGTTCGTACCAGGAAAGACCTATGGCTACACCTTC.

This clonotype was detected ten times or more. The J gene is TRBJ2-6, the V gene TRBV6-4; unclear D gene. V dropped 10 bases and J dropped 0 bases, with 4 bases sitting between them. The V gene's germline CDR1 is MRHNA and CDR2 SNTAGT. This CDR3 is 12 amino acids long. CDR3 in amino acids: CATLSGANVLTF. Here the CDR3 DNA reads TGTGCCACCCTCTCTGGGGCCAACGTCCTGACTTTC.

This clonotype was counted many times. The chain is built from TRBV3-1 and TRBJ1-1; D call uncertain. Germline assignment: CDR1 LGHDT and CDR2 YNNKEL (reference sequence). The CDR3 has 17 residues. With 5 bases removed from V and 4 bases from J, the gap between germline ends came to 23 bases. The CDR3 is CASSSSAPISIRTEAFF. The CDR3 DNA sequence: TGTGCCAGCAGCTCCAGCGCTCCCATTTCAATTCGCACTGAAGCTTTCTTT.

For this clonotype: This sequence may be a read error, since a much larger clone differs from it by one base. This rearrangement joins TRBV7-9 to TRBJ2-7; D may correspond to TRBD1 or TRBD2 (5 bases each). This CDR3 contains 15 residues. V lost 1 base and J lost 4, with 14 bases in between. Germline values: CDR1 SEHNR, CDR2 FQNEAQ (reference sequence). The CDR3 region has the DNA TGTGCCAGCAGCTTAGGGACAAGAGGGATATACGAGCAGTACTTC. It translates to CASSLGTRGIYEQYF.

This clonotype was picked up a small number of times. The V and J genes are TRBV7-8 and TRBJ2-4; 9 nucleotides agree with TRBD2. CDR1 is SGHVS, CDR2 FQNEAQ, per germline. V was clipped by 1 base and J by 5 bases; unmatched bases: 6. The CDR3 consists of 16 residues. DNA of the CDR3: TGTGCCAGCAGCTTAGGCGGGAGGGAAGGTCAAAACATTCAGTACTTC. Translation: CASSLGGREGQNIQYF.

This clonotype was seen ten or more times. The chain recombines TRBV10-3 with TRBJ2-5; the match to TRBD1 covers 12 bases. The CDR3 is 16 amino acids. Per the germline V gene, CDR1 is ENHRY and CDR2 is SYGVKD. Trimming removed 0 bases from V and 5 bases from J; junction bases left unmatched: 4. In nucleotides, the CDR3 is TGTGCCATCAGTGAGTCGGGACAGGGGGCAGGGGAGACCCAGTACTTC. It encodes CAISESGQGAGETQYF.

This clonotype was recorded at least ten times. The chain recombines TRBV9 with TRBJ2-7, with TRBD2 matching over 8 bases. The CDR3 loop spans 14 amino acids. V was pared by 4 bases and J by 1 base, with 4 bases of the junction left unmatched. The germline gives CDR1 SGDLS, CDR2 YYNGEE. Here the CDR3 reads CASSSGLVSYEQYF. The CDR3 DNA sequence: TGTGCCAGCAGCTCGGGACTAGTTTCCTACGAGCAGTACTTC.